This T cell receptor (beta chain) was recovered during a study of regulatory T cells in long-lasting Graves disease. Noted time point: newly diagnosed GD, antithyroid drugs for less than 3 months. Following extraction of RNA from PBMCs, that RNA was used to make the TCR library. The patient group derived from an endocrinology department in Xi'an, China. Construction of the TCR beta libraries employed iRepertoire HTBI primers in conjunction with Arm-PCR of CDR3 regions. TCRdb called the multiplex PCR reads again in MiXCR, with one record for every CDR3 protein. The sample yields some 490,000 distinct CDR3 sequences, around 12% seen once. This clonotype showed up many times. One end of the junction varies from germline; a read error may be responsible. The same specimen was also included in a second study, on T cells in Graves' hyperthyroidism and ophthalmopathy. That work adds: A lack of ophthalmopathy progression within 18 months defined stable Graves' hyperthyroidism. Ophthalmopathy was separated from stable hyperthyroidism by a 13 V-J model.

The source was peripheral blood mononuclear cells (PBMCs), collected at new diagnosis, from a patient treated with antithyroid drugs. The sequence came from a woman between 25 and 40 years old with Graves disease.

The CDR3, as DNA: TGTGCTAGCAGCCCAAAAGGTCCCGGCGAGACCCAGTACTTC. Translated: CASSPKGPGETQYF. The chain employs TRBV7-7 and TRBJ2-5; unclear D gene. The CDR3 is made up of 14 amino acids. Germline V lookup: CDR1 SSHAT, CDR2 FNYEAQ (reference sequence). The complete variable domain, with remaining parts taken from reference TRBV7-7 and TRBJ2-5, reads GAGVSQSPRYKVTKRGQDVTLRCDPISSHATLYWYQQALGQGPEFLTYFNYEAQPDKSGLPSDRFSAERPEGSISTLTIQRTEQRDSAMYRCASSPKGPGETQYFGPGTRLLVL.